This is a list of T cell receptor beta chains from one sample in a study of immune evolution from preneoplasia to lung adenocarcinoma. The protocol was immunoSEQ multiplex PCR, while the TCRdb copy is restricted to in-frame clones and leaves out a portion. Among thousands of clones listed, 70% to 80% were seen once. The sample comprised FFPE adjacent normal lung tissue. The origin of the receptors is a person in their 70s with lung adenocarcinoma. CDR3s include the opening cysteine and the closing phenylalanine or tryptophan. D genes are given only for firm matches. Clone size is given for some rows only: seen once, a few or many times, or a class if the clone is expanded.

CSVEWSVREGNEQFF TGCAGCGTTGAATGGTCGGTGAGAGAGGGCAATGAGCAGTTCTTC - TRBJ2-1 - TRBV29-1
CASSVSTGGPGRANEKLFF TGTGCCAGCAGCGTCAGCACAGGGGGCCCGGGCAGGGCTAATGAAAAACTGTTTTTT - TRBJ1-4 TRBD1 TRBV9
CASSPWGQRRNTIYF TGTGCCAGCAGCCCATGGGGGCAGCGAAGAAACACCATATATTTT once TRBJ1-3 - TRBV28
CSVGQGDTEAFF TGCAGCGTTGGTCAGGGGGACACTGAAGCTTTCTTT - TRBJ1-1 TRBD1 TRBV29-1
CASSLGVNQPQHF TGTGCCAGCAGCTTAGGAGTGAATCAGCCCCAGCATTTT - TRBJ1-5 - TRBV7-3
CASSYGDRAKSPLHF TGTGCCAGCAGTTACGGGGACAGGGCGAAATCACCCCTCCACTTT - TRBJ1-6 TRBD1 TRBV6-5
CASSLQGAAYNEQFF TGTGCCAGCTCACTACAGGGGGCCGCCTACAATGAGCAGTTCTTC - TRBJ2-1 TRBD1 TRBV18
CASSSYGTGSGYTF TGTGCCAGCAGCTCGTATGGGACAGGCAGCGGCTACACCTTC - TRBJ1-2 TRBD1 TRBV7-2
CASSPGGRGNEKLFF TGTGCCAGCAGCCCCGGTGGGAGGGGGAATGAAAAACTGTTTTTT - TRBJ1-4 - TRBV5-4
CAISDHRLAGASYEQYF TGTGCCATCAGTGACCACCGACTAGCGGGAGCCTCCTACGAGCAGTACTTC once TRBJ2-7 TRBD2 TRBV10-3
CASSHTDLTEAFF TGTGCCAGCTCACACACGGACCTCACTGAAGCTTTCTTT - TRBJ1-1 - TRBV18
CASEAGVRETQYF TGTGCCAGCGAAGCTGGGGTTCGAGAGACCCAGTACTTC - TRBJ2-5 - TRBV7-8
CASSMAVGTEAFF TGTGCCAGTAGTATGGCAGTGGGCACTGAAGCTTTCTTT - TRBJ1-1 - TRBV19